The present T cell receptor (beta chain) was sequenced within a study of shared clonotypes between healthy human individuals. For this clone: The antigen is not known.

V was clipped by 9 bases and J by 6 bases, with 14 bases between them. The germline V gene has CDR1 SGHRS and CDR2 YFSETQ. This CDR3 is built from 12 residues. Profiling relied on immunoSEQ multiplex PCR, and the TCRdb table lists in-frame clones only, not all of them. The table lists a few million clones, approximately 92% of them singletons, with under 0.15% in the top ten. Whole-study findings and limits: Estimated richness was generally greater in naive than memory subsets.

This sequence was found in a man younger than 30 in good health. The chain uses TRBV5-1 and TRBJ2-3; D is perhaps TRBD1 (5 bases). Sequenced input: naive CD4+ T cells sorted from blood. As for subset: CD45RA+ positively selected. CDR3 amino acids: CATSQKGDTQYF. The CDR3 DNA follows: TGCGCCACCTCCCAAAAGGGGGATACGCAGTATTTT.